The rows below give T cell receptor beta chains drawn from one sample of a study of a mutant IDH1 vaccine in newly diagnosed glioma. Some clones are missing from TCRdb's copy, which holds only in-frame ones; the method was immunoSEQ multiplex PCR. This sample has approximately 47,000 clones, with more than 75% found just once. Antigens for these TCRs are unknown. The sample in question was PBMCs, obtained from a glioma patient whose treatment included an IDH1 peptide vaccine. The receptors originated from a woman aged 40 to 49 with glioma. CDR3s include the opening cysteine and the closing phenylalanine or tryptophan. The order of the fields is J gene, clone size, D gene, V gene, CDR3 DNA, CDR3 protein. D genes are given only for firm matches. Size is stated for part of the rows, as once, few or many counts, or as a class when the clone is expanded.

TRBJ2-3	.	TRBD2	TRBV5-8	TGTGCCAGCAGCTCGCTCCGAGCACTAGCGGGGGGGACGGATACGCAGTATTTT	CASSSLRALAGGTDTQYF
TRBJ1-6	.	TRBD1	TRBV15	TGTGCCACCAGCAGGGACAGGGATAATTCACCCCTCCACTTT	CATSRDRDNSPLHF
TRBJ1-1	.	.	TRBV6-5	TGTGCCAGCAGTACGACAGGTACCAACACTGAAGCTTTCTTT	CASSTTGTNTEAFF
TRBJ2-1	.	.	TRBV2	TGTGCCACCCGGGGTTACAATGAGCAGTTCTTC	CATRGYNEQFF
TRBJ2-7	.	TRBD1	TRBV30	TGTGCCTGGCAGGGACAGGGGCCGGGCGAGCAGTACTTC	CAWQGQGPGEQYF
TRBJ2-2	.	.	TRBV5-1	TGCGCCAGCAGCTTGGTTGGCAGGGAGAACACCGGGGAGCTGTTTTTT	CASSLVGRENTGELFF
TRBJ1-2	.	TRBD1	TRBV20-1	TGCAGTGTACCCAGGGGGAATGGCTACACCTTC	CSVPRGNGYTF
TRBJ2-5	.	.	TRBV5-8	TGTGCCAGCAGCTTGGAAGGTCAGGGGTACGAGACCCAGTACTTC	CASSLEGQGYETQYF
TRBJ1-1	few	.	TRBV10-1	TGCGCCAGCAGTGATGCGGACGGTAACACTGAAGCTTTCTTT	CASSDADGNTEAFF
TRBJ2-7	.	.	TRBV13	TGTGCCAGCAGCTTAGGGGAGGGGTCCTCCGAGCAGTACTTC	CASSLGEGSSEQYF
TRBJ2-7	.	TRBD1	TRBV6-1	TGTGCCAGCAGTGCTACCGGGACAGACTTCTACGAGCAGTACTTC	CASSATGTDFYEQYF
TRBJ2-5	.	.	TRBV5-5	TGTGCCAGCAGCTTAAGCCTAGCGCAGGAGACCCAGTACTTC	CASSLSLAQETQYF
TRBJ1-2	.	.	TRBV19	TGTGCCAGTAGTCCCACGTATCCCTATGGCTACACCTTC	CASSPTYPYGYTF
TRBJ2-6	.	.	TRBV19	TGTGCCAGTAGTATACTTTGGGTCGGTTTTAGAACTGGGGCCAACGTCCTGACTTTC	CASSILWVGFRTGANVLTF
TRBJ2-7	.	.	TRBV6-5	TGTGCCAGCGTAGGAACGTTCTCCTACGAGCAGTACTTC	CASVGTFSYEQYF
TRBJ2-2	.	.	TRBV12-5	TGTGCTAGTGGTTTGGTAGGAGGGGGCGCCGGGGAGCTGTTTTTT	CASGLVGGGAGELFF
TRBJ1-2	.	TRBD1	TRBV19	TGTGCCAGTAGCCTACCGGGACAGTACTATGGCTACACCTTC	CASSLPGQYYGYTF
TRBJ1-6	.	.	TRBV7-2	TGTGCCAGCAGCTTCTCTGGCAGCTCCTATAATTCACCCCTCCACTTT	CASSFSGSSYNSPLHF
TRBJ2-2	few	.	TRBV28	TGTGCCAGCAGTTTGGCCGGGGAGCTGTTTTTT	CASSLAGELFF
TRBJ2-3	.	TRBD2	TRBV7-9	TGTGCCAGCAGCAAGGGACTAGCGGGAGCTGCAGATACGCAGTATTTT	CASSKGLAGAADTQYF
TRBJ1-3	.	.	TRBV5-4	TGTGCCAGCAGCCCCGACATCTCTGGAAACACCATATATTTT	CASSPDISGNTIYF
TRBJ2-3	.	.	TRBV5-1	TGCGCCAGCAGCTTGGGCGGAGCTAGCACAGATACGCAGTATTTT	CASSLGGASTDTQYF
TRBJ1-2	once	.	TRBV6-6	TGTGCCAGCAGTTACTCGAGCCTTGCTGGTGGCTATGGCTACACCTTC	CASSYSSLAGGYGYTF
TRBJ2-5	.	.	TRBV5-4	TGTGCCAGCAGCTTGGATATGGCAGGTGAAGAGACCCAGTACTTC	CASSLDMAGEETQYF
TRBJ2-7	.	.	TRBV6-5	TGTGCCAGCAGTTACTCGGGTTCCAACCCCTACGAGCAGTACTTC	CASSYSGSNPYEQYF
TRBJ2-2	.	.	TRBV6-5	TGTGCCAGCAGTTACTCCTCCCGGTACACCGGGGAGCTGTTTTTT	CASSYSSRYTGELFF
TRBJ1-2	.	.	TRBV7-9	TGTGCCAGCTCCCCGGACGTCGAGGGTAACTATGGCTACACCTTC	CASSPDVEGNYGYTF
TRBJ1-2	.	.	TRBV6-5	TGTGCCAGCAGTTACCCCCTTGGTGGGGGCCACTATGGCTACACCTTC	CASSYPLGGGHYGYTF
TRBJ1-1	once	TRBD1	TRBV7-2	TGTGCCAGCAGCTTTGGCAGGGGGCCCGACACTGAAGCTTTCTTT	CASSFGRGPDTEAFF
TRBJ1-2	.	TRBD1	TRBV6-5	TGTGCCAGCAGTTACCCCGGGACAGGGGGCGCGTATGGCTACACCTTC	CASSYPGTGGAYGYTF
TRBJ2-7	once	.	TRBV4-3	TGCGCCAGCAGCCAAGACAGGGACTCCTACGAGCAGTACTTC	CASSQDRDSYEQYF
TRBJ2-1	once	.	TRBV6-5	TGTGCCAGCAGGCCCTACAGATACAATGAGCAGTTCTTC	CASRPYRYNEQFF
TRBJ2-7	.	.	TRBV10-2	TGCGCCAGCAGTGAAAGGAGGATGAACGAGCAGTACTTC	CASSERRMNEQYF
TRBJ2-3	.	.	TRBV7-3	TGTGCCAGCAGCTTATCAGTGGAGGCAGATACGCAGTATTTT	CASSLSVEADTQYF
TRBJ1-2	.	.	TRBV15	TGTGCCACCAGCCAAGGGGGGTCGGTCGCCTCCTACACCTTC	CATSQGGSVASYTF
TRBJ2-1	.	TRBD1	TRBV5-1	TGCGCCAGCAGCTTGGGGACAGGGAACAATGAGCAGTTCTTC	CASSLGTGNNEQFF
TRBJ1-2	.	.	TRBV5-6	TGTGCCAGCAGCTTGGGGCTGCCCAGCTATGGCTACACCTTC	CASSLGLPSYGYTF
TRBJ2-5	.	.	TRBV9	TGTGCCAGCAGCGTAGTCGGGGAGACCCAGTACTTC	CASSVVGETQYF
TRBJ2-7	.	.	TRBV7-2	TGTGCCAGCAGCTTAGGTGGGGGGCGGGCATCTAACGAGCAGTACTTC	CASSLGGGRASNEQYF
TRBJ1-1	.	.	TRBV18	TGTGCCAGCTCACCACCTATACACCCGAACACTGAAGCTTTCTTT	CASSPPIHPNTEAFF
TRBJ2-5	once	TRBD2	TRBV5-4	TGTGCCAGCAGCTTACAACTAGCGGGAGGCGAGACCCAGTACTTC	CASSLQLAGGETQYF
TRBJ2-1	.	.	TRBV9	TGTGCCAGCAGCGCGCCGATGAGGGAGTACAATGAGCAGTTCTTC	CASSAPMREYNEQFF
TRBJ2-6	once	.	TRBV5-1	TGCGCCAGCAGCTTAGACATCTCTGGGGCCAACGTCCTGACTTTC	CASSLDISGANVLTF
TRBJ1-2	.	TRBD1	TRBV19	TGTGCCAGTACCCAGTACGGGACAGCTAACTATGGCTACACCTTC	CASTQYGTANYGYTF
TRBJ1-2	.	TRBD1	TRBV6-1	TGTGCCAGCAGTGAACTAAACAGGGGGCGTAACTATGGCTACACCTTC	CASSELNRGRNYGYTF
TRBJ2-7	.	TRBD2	TRBV7-2	TGTGCCAGCAGCCTGATGGGACTAGCCCCCTACGAGCAGTACTTC	CASSLMGLAPYEQYF
TRBJ1-1	.	TRBD1	TRBV5-1	TGCGCCAGCAGGACAGGGGACCAACTGAACACTGAAGCTTTCTTT	CASRTGDQLNTEAFF
TRBJ2-2	.	TRBD1	TRBV4-2	TGTGCCAGCAGCCAAGAAGGGACAGTTAACACCGGGGAGCTGTTTTTT	CASSQEGTVNTGELFF
TRBJ2-4	.	.	TRBV10-1	TGCGCCAGCATCTATGGAGCAGCCAAAAACATTCAGTACTTC	CASIYGAAKNIQYF
TRBJ1-1	.	TRBD1	TRBV7-8	TGTGCCAGCAGCTCGCAGACAGGGGGTGCTGAAGCTTTCTTT	CASSSQTGGAEAFF
TRBJ1-1	.	TRBD1	TRBV19	TGTGCCAGTAGTATAGCCCCGACAGGGGGCATGAACACTGAAGCTTTCTTT	CASSIAPTGGMNTEAFF
TRBJ1-2	.	TRBD1	TRBV2	TGTGCCAGCAGTGCGACGACAGGGGGCTCCAAGGACTTC	CASSATTGGSKDF
TRBJ2-2	.	.	TRBV5-8	TGTGCCAGCAGCTTTCAAGGGGTTGTGACCGGGGAGCTGTTTTTT	CASSFQGVVTGELFF
TRBJ1-5	.	.	TRBV28	TGTGCCAGCGCAGCTGGCCGGCGGGGGGTAGGTCAGCCCCAGCATTTT	CASAAGRRGVGQPQHF
TRBJ1-6	.	.	TRBV4-1	TGCGCCAGCAGCCAAGATCGACTCACCCCTCCCTCCTATAATTCACCCCTCCACTTT	CASSQDRLTPPSYNSPLHF
TRBJ1-6	.	.	TRBV7-9	TGTGCCAGCAACCCTACCGGGACGGGGAATTCACCCCTCCACTTT	CASNPTGTGNSPLHF
TRBJ2-5	.	.	TRBV4-1	TGCGCCAGCAGCCAAGATTGGGGGTACCAAGAGACCCAGTACTTC	CASSQDWGYQETQYF